This TCR beta chain was documented in a study of control samples from healthy donors and cancer patients. Assay: immunoSEQ multiplex PCR; the TCRdb copy retains only in-frame clones and omits some. The sample gives about 150,000 clones, 92% of which show up once; 0.65% to 0.85% is in the top ten. V was pared by 5 bases and J by 2 bases, with 13 bases between. The CDR3 has 14 residues. CDR1 is SGHVS and CDR2 is FQNEAQ in the germline V gene. The J gene is TRBJ2-7, the V gene TRBV7-8, with D possibly matching TRBD1 (6 bases). The sequencing sample was made of blood. The sequence was obtained from a woman in her twenties or thirties in good health. The CDR3 region is CASSPTGITYEQYF. As DNA, the CDR3 is TGTGCCAGCAGCCCCACAGGGATTACCTACGAGCAGTACTTC.